The T cell receptor (beta chain) under discussion was sequenced for a study of shared clonotypes between healthy human individuals. Per germline, CDR1 MNHEY and CDR2 SVGAGI. V shed 6 bases and J shed 5 bases, with 15 bases lying between them. The CDR3 consists of 14 residues. Using immunoSEQ multiplex PCR, the repertoire was profiled, and TCRdb retains in-frame clones only, with some absent. The sample includes roughly 400,000 clones, 90% to 98% of them seen just once. This chain joins TRBV6-5 and TRBJ2-3; perhaps TRBD2 as D (5 bases). Sequenced material: memory CD8+ T cells sorted from blood. Subset here: CD45RO+ cells pooled with CCR7-negative TemRA cells. The TCR was taken from a man between 25 and 39 years old in good health. The CDR3 region is CASSASSTGDTQYF. In DNA, the CDR3 is TGTGCCAGCAGCGCTAGCAGCACGGGAGATACGCAGTATTTT.